This TCR beta chain was profiled in a study of T cell changes during pregnancy in multiple sclerosis. Produced via immunoSEQ multiplex PCR; TCRdb's table is partial and in-frame only. Among approximately 60,000 clones listed, around 90% were seen once. The source material was peripheral blood, sampled after pregnancy. This sequence was found in a female donor in good health, enrolled as a control in a pregnancy study.

The CDR3 sequence is CSVEDPGGNQRGNTIYF. Written as DNA, the CDR3 is TGCAGCGTTGAAGATCCGGGAGGGAACCAAAGAGGAAACACCATATATTTT. The chain employs TRBV29-1 and TRBJ1-3; D gene uncertain. Germline V gene data show CDR1 as SQVTM and CDR2 as ANQGSEA. Trimming shortened V by 0 bases and J by 4 bases, and 19 bases separated the two germline ends. The CDR3 totals 17 residues.